This T cell receptor (beta chain) was retrieved from a study of blood T cell repertoires in COVID-19. Symptom resolution, clearance, or two negative PCRs marked donors in Cohort 3 as recovered. This clone was seen only once. Profiled with immunoSEQ multiplex PCR; TCRdb holds only in-frame clones, not every one. The repertoire includes approximately 490,000 clones, approximately 91% of them detected once, and around 7.9% sits in the top ten. V lost 0 bases and J lost 3; bases outside the gene matches: 7. The CDR3 covers 16 residues. Germline V CDR1 and CDR2: SGDLS, YYNGEE. This chain links TRBV9 with TRBJ2-3, with 7 bases fitting TRBD1. This clonotype was sampled from a woman aged 55-75 years who had recovered from COVID-19. Material for sequencing was PBMCs or T cells enriched from blood (not recorded which). CDR3 DNA: TGTGCCAGCAGCGTAGCCACAGGGGACGGGACAGATACGCAGTATTTT. Translation: CASSVATGDGTDTQYF.